The sequence of this TCR beta chain was determined in a study of a mutant IDH1 vaccine in newly diagnosed glioma. Study as a whole: Earlier care involved radiotherapy, temozolomide, or both, and the majority received both.

This clone was seen a single time. What it binds is unknown. At one of its ends the junction is not consistent with the germline gene, which may arise from a read error. CDR1 and CDR2 (germline): WSHSY, SAAADI. CDR3 length equals 13 residues. Time point meaning: week 11, during vaccination. Vaccine doses each comprised 300 ug of mutant IDH1 20-mer peptide, with topical imiquimod. Using immunoSEQ multiplex PCR, the repertoire was profiled, and TCRdb retains in-frame clones only, with some absent. The table has around 60,000 clones, about 81% seen once; the top ten hold around 8.3%. The specimen was PBMCs, collected from a glioma patient whose treatment included an IDH1 peptide vaccine. The clonotype comes from a woman aged 45-65 years with glioma. The chain joins TRBV10-2 to TRBJ1-1; D remains ambiguous. The CDR3 here is CASSESYDGERNF. CDR3 DNA sequence: TGCGCCAGCAGTGAGTCTTATGACGGGGAACGGAACTTT.